This T cell receptor beta chain was identified in a study of blood T cell repertoires in COVID-19. Study as a whole: Sites across the United States, Italy and Spain contributed samples from acute and convalescent COVID-19. PBMCs, B-cell-depleted T cells, or T cells provided the cDNA or gDNA that made up the material.

Germline values: CDR1 SGHKS, CDR2 YYEKEE (reference sequence). CDR3 length: 16 amino acids. The V end was cut by 5 bases, the J end by 6 bases, with 21 bases between. In the source study's methods: Amplification of reference gene primers provided the estimated nucleated cell counts. Sequencing was performed with immunoSEQ multiplex PCR; in TCRdb, only in-frame clones are kept and a portion is missing. That table supplies the V and J calls and clone size; D and trimming were determined from the DNA. The table records about 370,000 clones, roughly 91% of them present only once. The chain links TRBV5-5 to TRBJ1-3, with a possible D match to TRBD1 (5 bases). The sequencing sample was made of PBMCs or T cells enriched from blood (not recorded which). The TCR originated in a woman in her twenties or thirties who had recovered from COVID-19. CDR3 nucleotide sequence: TGTGCCAGCAGGGCTTGGTACCAGGGTGCACCAAACACCATATATTTT. Residues: CASRAWYQGAPNTIYF.